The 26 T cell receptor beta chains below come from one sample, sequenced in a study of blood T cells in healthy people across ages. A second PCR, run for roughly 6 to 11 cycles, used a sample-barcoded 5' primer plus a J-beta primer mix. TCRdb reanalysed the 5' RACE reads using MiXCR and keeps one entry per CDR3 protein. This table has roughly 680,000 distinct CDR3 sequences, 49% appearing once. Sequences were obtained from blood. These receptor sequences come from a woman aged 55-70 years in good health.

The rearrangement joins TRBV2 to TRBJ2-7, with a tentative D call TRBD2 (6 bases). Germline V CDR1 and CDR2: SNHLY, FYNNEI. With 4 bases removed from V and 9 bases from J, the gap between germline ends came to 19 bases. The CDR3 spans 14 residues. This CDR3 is CASSGNSGIGGQYF. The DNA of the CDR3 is TGTGCCAGCAGTGGTAATAGCGGAATCGGCGGGCAGTACTTC.

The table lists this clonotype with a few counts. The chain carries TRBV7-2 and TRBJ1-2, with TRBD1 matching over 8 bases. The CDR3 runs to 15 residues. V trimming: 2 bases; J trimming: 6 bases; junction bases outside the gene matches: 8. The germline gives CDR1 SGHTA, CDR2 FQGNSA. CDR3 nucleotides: TGTGCCAGCAGCTTATCTCAGGGACAGGCCGATGGCTACACCTTC. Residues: CASSLSQGQADGYTF.

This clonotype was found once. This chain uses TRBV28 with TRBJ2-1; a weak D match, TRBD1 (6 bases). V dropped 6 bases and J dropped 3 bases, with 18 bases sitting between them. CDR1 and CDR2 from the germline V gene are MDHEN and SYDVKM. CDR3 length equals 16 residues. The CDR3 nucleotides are TGTGCCAGCAGAGAATCCCAGGGGATTATCTACAATGAGCAGTTCTTC. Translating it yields CASRESQGIIYNEQFF.

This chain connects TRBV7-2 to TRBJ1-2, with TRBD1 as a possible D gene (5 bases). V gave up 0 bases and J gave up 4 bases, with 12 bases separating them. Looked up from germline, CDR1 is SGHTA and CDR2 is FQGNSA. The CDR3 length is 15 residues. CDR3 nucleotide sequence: TGTGCCAGCAGCTTAGCGCTTCGGGGGAGCTATGGCTACACCTTC. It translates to CASSLALRGSYGYTF. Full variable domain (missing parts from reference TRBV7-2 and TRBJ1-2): GAGVSQSPSNKVTEKGKDVELRCDPISGHTALYWYRQSLGQGLEFLIYFQGNSAPDKSGLPSDRFSAERTGGSVSTLTIQRTQQEDSAVYLCASSLALRGSYGYTFGSGTRLTVV.

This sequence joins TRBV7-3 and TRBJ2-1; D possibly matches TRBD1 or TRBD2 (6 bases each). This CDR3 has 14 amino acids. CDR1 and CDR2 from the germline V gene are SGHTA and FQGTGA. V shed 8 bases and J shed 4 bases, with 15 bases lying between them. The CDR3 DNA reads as TGTGCCAGCGGCCCAGGGGCGGGGTACAATGAGCAGTTCTTC. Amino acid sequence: CASGPGAGYNEQFF.

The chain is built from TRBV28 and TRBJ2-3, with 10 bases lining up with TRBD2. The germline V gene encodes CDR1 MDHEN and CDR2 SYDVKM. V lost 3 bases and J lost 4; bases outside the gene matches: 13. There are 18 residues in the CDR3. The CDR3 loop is CASSFLVRLAGAADTQYF. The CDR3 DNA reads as TGTGCCAGCAGTTTTTTGGTCCGGCTAGCGGGAGCCGCAGATACGCAGTATTTT.

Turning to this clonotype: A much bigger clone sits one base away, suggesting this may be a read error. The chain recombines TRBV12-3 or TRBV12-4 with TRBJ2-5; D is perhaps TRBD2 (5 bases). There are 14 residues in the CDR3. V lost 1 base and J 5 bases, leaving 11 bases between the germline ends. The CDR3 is CASSLGRSHETQYF. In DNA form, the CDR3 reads TGTGCCAGCAGTTTAGGGAGGAGCCATGAGACCCAGTACTTC.

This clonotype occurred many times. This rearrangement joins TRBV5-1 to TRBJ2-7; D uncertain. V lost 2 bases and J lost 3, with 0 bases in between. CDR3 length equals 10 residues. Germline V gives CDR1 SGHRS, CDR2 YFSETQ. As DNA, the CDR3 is TGCGCCAGCAGCTTCTACGAGCAGTACTTC. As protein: CASSFYEQYF.

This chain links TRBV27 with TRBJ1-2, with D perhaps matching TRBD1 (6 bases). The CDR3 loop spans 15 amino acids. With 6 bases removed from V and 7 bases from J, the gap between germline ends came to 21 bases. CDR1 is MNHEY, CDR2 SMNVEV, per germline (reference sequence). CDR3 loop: CASRPANRDLRGYTF. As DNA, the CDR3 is TGTGCCAGCAGGCCAGCCAACAGGGACCTTCGTGGCTACACCTTC.

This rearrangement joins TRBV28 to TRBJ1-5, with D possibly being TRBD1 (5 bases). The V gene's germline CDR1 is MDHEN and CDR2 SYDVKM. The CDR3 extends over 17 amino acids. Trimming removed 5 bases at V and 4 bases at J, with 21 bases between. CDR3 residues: CASSPYGLGTANQPQHF. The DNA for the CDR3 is TGTGCCAGCAGTCCCTATGGGCTCGGGACGGCTAATCAGCCCCAGCATTTT. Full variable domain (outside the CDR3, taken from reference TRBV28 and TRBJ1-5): DVKVTQSSRYLVKRTGEKVFLECVQDMDHENMFWYRQDPGLGLRLIYFSYDVKMKEKGDIPEGYSVSREKKERFSLILESASTNQTSMYLCASSPYGLGTANQPQHFGDGTRLSIL.

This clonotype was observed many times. DNA for the CDR3: TGTGCCAGCAGCCAAGGGGCGATCGACCAAGAGACCCAGTACTTC. Protein sequence: CASSQGAIDQETQYF. V is TRBV4-2 and J is TRBJ2-5; D remains unclear. This CDR3 contains 15 residues. V lost 1 base to trimming and J lost 0 bases, with 9 bases between them. Germline CDR1 is LGHNA and CDR2 is YNFKEQ.

This CDR3 reads CRVGLGLAPDTQYF. CDR3 DNA sequence: TGCAGGGTGGGGTTGGGACTAGCCCCAGATACGCAGTATTTT. The J gene is TRBJ2-3, the V gene TRBV29-1; 9 bases align to TRBD2. This CDR3 is 14 amino acids long. CDR1 SQVTM and CDR2 ANQGSEA come from the germline V gene.

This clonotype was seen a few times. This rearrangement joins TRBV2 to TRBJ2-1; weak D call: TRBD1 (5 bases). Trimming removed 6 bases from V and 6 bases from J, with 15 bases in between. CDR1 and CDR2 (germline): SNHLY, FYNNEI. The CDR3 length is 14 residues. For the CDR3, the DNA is TGTGCCAGCAGAAGGGGCAGCCGCCTCAATGAGCAGTTCTTC. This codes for CASRRGSRLNEQFF.

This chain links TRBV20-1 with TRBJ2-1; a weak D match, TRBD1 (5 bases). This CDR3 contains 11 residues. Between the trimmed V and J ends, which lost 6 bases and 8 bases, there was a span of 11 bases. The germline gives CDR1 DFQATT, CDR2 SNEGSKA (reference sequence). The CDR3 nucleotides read TGCAGTGCGCCGGACATGGATGAGCAGTTCTTC. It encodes CSAPDMDEQFF.

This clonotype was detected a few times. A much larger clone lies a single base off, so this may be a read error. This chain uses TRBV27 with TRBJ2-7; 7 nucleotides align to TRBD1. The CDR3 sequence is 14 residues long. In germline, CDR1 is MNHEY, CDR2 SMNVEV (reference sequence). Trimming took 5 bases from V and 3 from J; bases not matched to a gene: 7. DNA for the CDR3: TGTGCCAGCAGTGTCCAGGGACAGAACTACGAGCAGTACTTC. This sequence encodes CASSVQGQNYEQYF.

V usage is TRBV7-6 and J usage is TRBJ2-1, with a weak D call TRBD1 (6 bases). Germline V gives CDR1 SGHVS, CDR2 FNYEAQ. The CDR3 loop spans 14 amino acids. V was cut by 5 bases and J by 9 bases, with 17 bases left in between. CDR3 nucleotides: TGTGCCAGCAGCGCACAGGGCCCCCTGGGTGAGCAGTTCTTC. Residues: CASSAQGPLGEQFF.

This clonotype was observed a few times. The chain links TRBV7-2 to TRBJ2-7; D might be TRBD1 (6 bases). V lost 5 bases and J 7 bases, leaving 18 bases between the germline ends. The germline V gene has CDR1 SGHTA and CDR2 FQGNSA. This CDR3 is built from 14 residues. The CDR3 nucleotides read TGTGCCAGCAGCCCACGGACAGTCCCTGAAGAGCAGTACTTC. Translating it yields CASSPRTVPEEQYF.

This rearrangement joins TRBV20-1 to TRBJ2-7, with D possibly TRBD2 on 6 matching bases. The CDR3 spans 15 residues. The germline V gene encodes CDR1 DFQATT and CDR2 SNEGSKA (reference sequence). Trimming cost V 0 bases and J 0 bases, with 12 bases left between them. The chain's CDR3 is CSARDRGGSSYEQYF. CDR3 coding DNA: TGCAGTGCTAGAGATCGTGGGGGGAGCTCCTACGAGCAGTACTTC.

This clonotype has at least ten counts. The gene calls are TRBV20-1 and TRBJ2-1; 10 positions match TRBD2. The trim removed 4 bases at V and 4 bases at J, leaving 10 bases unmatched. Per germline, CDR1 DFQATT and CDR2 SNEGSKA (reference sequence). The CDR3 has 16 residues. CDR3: CSATLGGLALYNEQFF. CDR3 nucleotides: TGCAGTGCTACGTTAGGGGGACTAGCGCTATACAATGAGCAGTTCTTC.

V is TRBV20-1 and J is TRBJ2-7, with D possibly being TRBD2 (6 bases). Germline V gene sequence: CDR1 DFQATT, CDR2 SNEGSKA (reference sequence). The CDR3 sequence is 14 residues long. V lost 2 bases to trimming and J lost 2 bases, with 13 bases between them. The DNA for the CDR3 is TGCAGTGCTAGAATCCTAGCGTGGACCTACGAGCAGTACTTC. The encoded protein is CSARILAWTYEQYF.

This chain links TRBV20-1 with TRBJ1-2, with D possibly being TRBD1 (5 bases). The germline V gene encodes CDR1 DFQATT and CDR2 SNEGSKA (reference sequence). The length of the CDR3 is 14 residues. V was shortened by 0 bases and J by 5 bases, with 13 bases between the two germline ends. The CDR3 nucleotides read TGCAGTGCTAGAGAGGGGGGGGTTTGGTATGGCTACACCTTC. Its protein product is CSAREGGVWYGYTF.

CDR3 DNA: TGCAGCGTGCGACGGACAGGGAGGCAGTACTTC. The encoded protein is CSVRRTGRQYF. The chain couples TRBV29-1 to TRBJ2-5; 8 bases fit TRBD1. This CDR3 is built from 11 residues. V shed 6 bases and J 11 bases; nucleotides not matched to a gene: 8. Germline V gene lookup returns CDR1 SQVTM and CDR2 ANQGSEA.

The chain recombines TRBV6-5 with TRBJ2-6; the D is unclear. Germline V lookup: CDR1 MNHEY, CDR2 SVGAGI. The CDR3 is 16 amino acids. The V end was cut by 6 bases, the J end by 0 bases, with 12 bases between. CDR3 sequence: CASRLGDNSGANVLTF. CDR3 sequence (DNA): TGTGCCAGCAGATTAGGCGACAACTCTGGGGCCAACGTCCTGACTTTC.

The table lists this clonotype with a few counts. CDR3 amino acids: CASSQDRLGNYEQYF. For the CDR3, the DNA is TGTGCCAGCAGCCAAGATCGACTAGGTAACTACGAGCAGTACTTC. The V gene is TRBV4-2, the J gene TRBJ2-7, with a possible D match to TRBD2 (6 bases). This CDR3 comprises 15 residues. V lost 0 bases, J lost 3 bases, and 12 bases lay in between. Germline assignment: CDR1 LGHNA and CDR2 YNFKEQ.

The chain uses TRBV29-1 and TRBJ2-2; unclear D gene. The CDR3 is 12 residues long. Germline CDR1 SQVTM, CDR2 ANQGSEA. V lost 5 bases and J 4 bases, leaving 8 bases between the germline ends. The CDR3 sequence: CSVRFGTGELFF. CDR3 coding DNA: TGCAGCGTTAGGTTCGGCACCGGGGAGCTGTTTTTT.

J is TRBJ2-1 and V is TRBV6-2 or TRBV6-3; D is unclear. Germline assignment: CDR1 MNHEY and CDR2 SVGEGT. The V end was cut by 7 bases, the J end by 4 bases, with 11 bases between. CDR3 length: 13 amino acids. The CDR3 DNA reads TGTGCCAGCAATTCCGGGCCTTACAATGAGCAGTTCTTC. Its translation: CASNSGPYNEQFF.